Following are 27 T cell receptor beta chains from one sample sequenced in a study of tumor and adjacent non-tumor tissue in lung cancer. The template was RNA from unsorted bulk tissue. The library came from three nested PCR rounds adapted from ARM-PCR protocols. MiXCR, run by TCRdb on the multiplex PCR reads, gives a single entry per CDR3 protein. The sample lists 130,000 or so distinct CDR3 sequences, 66% seen once, with roughly 13% in the top ten. The sequencing sample was made of lung tumor tissue. These receptors all come from a man in his thirties or forties with non-small cell lung cancer.

The chain's CDR3 is CASSEGANTEAFF. The DNA of the CDR3 is TGTGCCAGCAGTGAGGGGGCGAACACTGAAGCTTTCTTT. J is TRBJ1-1 and V is TRBV6-4; D might be TRBD1 (6 bases). Deletions cut 3 bases from V and 1 base from J, with 6 bases between. The germline gives CDR1 MRHNA, CDR2 SNTAGT. The CDR3 has 13 amino acids.

The chain is built from TRBV20-1 and TRBJ1-2; D may be TRBD1 (6 bases). The CDR3 covers 12 residues. V lost 7 bases and J 4 bases, leaving 13 bases between the germline ends. CDR1 DFQATT and CDR2 SNEGSKA come from the germline V gene (reference sequence). CDR3 residues: CSDRGGCYGYTF. CDR3 nucleotide sequence: TGCAGTGACCGAGGGGGGTGCTATGGCTACACCTTC.

This clonotype was seen once. Germline is not matched at one junction end, which may reflect a read error. The chain links TRBV7-8 to TRBJ2-7; D is ambiguous. Per the germline V gene, CDR1 is SGHVS and CDR2 is FQNEAQ. This CDR3 has 13 residues. The CDR3: CASSLSDGYEQYF. The CDR3 bases are TGTGCCAGCAGCTTATCCGACGGCTACGAGCAATACTTC.

Comment on this clonotype: The CDR3 carries no conserved terminal phenylalanine or tryptophan, so it likely arises from a read error. The gene calls are TRBV11-1 and TRBJ2-7; D gene ambiguous. Per the germline V gene, CDR1 is SGHAT and CDR2 is FQDESV (reference sequence). This CDR3 has 14 amino acids. The V end was cut by 2 bases, the J end by 3 bases, with 11 bases between. The CDR3 coding sequence is TGTGCCAGCAGCTTAAGTCACAGCCTCTACGAGCAGTACTTA. It yields the protein CASSLSHSLYEQYL.

As regards this clonotype: A read error may produce the germline difference seen at one junction end. V gene TRBV11-2 combines with J gene TRBJ1-1; no reliable D call. Germline values: CDR1 SGHAT, CDR2 FQNNGV. The CDR3 loop spans 13 amino acids. The CDR3 region is CSSSSAGRTEAFF. The CDR3, as DNA: TGTTCCAGCAGCTCAGCGGGGAGGACTGAAGCTTTCTTT.

For this clonotype: A much larger clone differs by one base, so this may be a read error. Because it lacks the conserved phenylalanine or tryptophan at the end, this CDR3 is likely a read error. This chain connects TRBV20-1 to TRBJ2-3; perhaps TRBD1 as D (5 bases). Trimming cost V 6 bases and J 1 base, with 8 bases left between them. Germline assignment: CDR1 DFQATT and CDR2 SNEGSKA (reference sequence). The CDR3 is 12 amino acids. CDR3 DNA sequence: TGCAGTGCGGACATCCGCACAGATACGCAGTATATT. This translates into CSADIRTDTQYI.

As regards this clonotype: A much larger clone differs from this one at a single base, so this may be a read error. The chain uses TRBV5-4 and TRBJ1-5; the D is unclear. The V end was cut by 0 bases, the J end by 1 base, with 11 bases between. CDR1 is SGHNT, CDR2 YYREEE, per germline (reference sequence). The CDR3 consists of 16 residues. The CDR3 sequence is CASSLAGSGSNQPQHF. CDR3 in DNA: TGTGCCAGCAGCTTGGCCGGGAGTGGGAGCAATCAGCCCCAGCATTTT. Full variable domain (missing parts from reference TRBV5-4 and TRBJ1-5): ETGVTQSPTHLIKTRGQQVTLRCSSQSGHNTVSWYQQALGQGPQFIFQYYREEENGRGNFPPRFSGLQFPNYSSELNVNALELDDSALYLCASSLAGSGSNQPQHFGDGTRLSIL.

Note on this clonotype: Relative to the germline gene, one junction end is altered; a read error may explain this. The rearrangement links TRBV6-5 to TRBJ1-1, with D perhaps matching TRBD1 (6 bases). This CDR3 region has 14 residues. The germline V gene encodes CDR1 MNHEY and CDR2 SVGAGI. CDR3 in DNA: TGTGCCAGCAGTAATCGGGACACGAACGCTGAAGCTTTCTTT. It specifies CASSNRDTNAEAFF.

Details on this clonotype: The final CDR3 position lacks the conserved phenylalanine or tryptophan, pointing to a likely read error. V usage is TRBV11-2 and J usage is TRBJ2-1; TRBD1 or TRBD2 may be the D gene (5 bases each). This CDR3 comprises 17 residues. Germline-derived CDR1 and CDR2 are SGHAT and FQNNGV. The V and J ends lost 6 bases and 1 base respectively, with 19 bases between them. CDR3 amino acids: CASSLLPGWGSYNEQFL. CDR3 bases: TGTGCCAGCAGTTTATTACCGGGCTGGGGGTCCTACAATGAGCAGTTCTTA.

This clonotype was seen a single time. V usage is TRBV7-9 and J usage is TRBJ2-1; D unclear. CDR3 length: 13 residues. Trimming left V 2 bases short and J 7 bases short, with 9 bases between. Germline CDR1 SEHNR, CDR2 FQNEAQ (reference sequence). CDR3 DNA: TGTGCCAGCAGCTTATGCGTGCCTAATGAGCAGTTCTTC. Translating it yields CASSLCVPNEQFF.

This clonotype was picked up a small number of times. The junction shows a germline mismatch at one end, possibly a read error. The gene calls are TRBV5-6 and TRBJ2-1, with TRBD1 matching over 7 bases. The germline CDR1 and CDR2 sequences are SGHDT and YYEEEE. The CDR3 spans 12 residues. CDR3 DNA sequence: TGTGCCAGCAGCTCTACAGGGGTGGTTGAGGTCTTC. As protein: CASSSTGVVEVF.

In its sample, this clonotype was seen many times. The J gene is TRBJ2-1, the V gene TRBV20-1, with D unclear. Trimming cost V 1 base and J 5 bases, with 15 bases left between them. Germline V gene lookup returns CDR1 DFQATT and CDR2 SNEGSKA (reference sequence). The CDR3 is 15 residues long. CDR3 nucleotide sequence: TGCAGTGCTAGAGTAATCGGAGTCGTCCACAATGAGCAGTTCTTC. Encoded protein: CSARVIGVVHNEQFF.

The chain links TRBV11-2 to TRBJ2-1; 9 bases are shared with TRBD2. The CDR3 runs 15 residues. The V segment lost 10 bases and the J segment 7 bases; nucleotides outside the gene matches: 14. CDR1 is SGHAT, CDR2 FQNNGV, per germline. CDR3 bases: TGTGCCAACAACCTTATTGCGGGAGGGAATAATGAGCAGTTCTTC. Protein sequence: CANNLIAGGNNEQFF.

Notes on this clonotype: A clone one base away is much larger, so this may be a read error. This chain connects TRBV29-1 to TRBJ2-4; TRBD2 is a possible D gene (5 bases). CDR3 length: 14 residues. The V gene's germline CDR1 is SQVTM and CDR2 ANQGSEA. In DNA form, the CDR3 reads TGCAGCGTTGAGACTTCTCTAGCCGAAAACATTCAGTACTTC. The encoded protein is CSVETSLAENIQYF.

This chain joins TRBV20-1 and TRBJ2-7, with 9 bases fitting TRBD2. J was trimmed by 7 bases and V by 6 bases; bases with no gene match: 16. Germline lookup yields CDR1 DFQATT and CDR2 SNEGSKA (reference sequence). There are 15 residues in the CDR3. CDR3 bases: TGCAGTGCCAACAATACGGGACTAGCCAAATGGGAGCAGTACTTC. Translated, it gives CSANNTGLAKWEQYF.

Comments on this clonotype: One end of the junction does not line up with germline, which may come from a read error. CDR3 amino acids: CASSSTGCALF. CDR3 DNA: TGTGCCAGCAGCAGCACAGGGTGCGCTCTCTTT. The J gene is TRBJ1-1, the V gene TRBV12-3 or TRBV12-4; tentatively, D is TRBD1 (6 bases). This CDR3 comprises 11 residues.

A word on this clonotype: One end of the junction is discordant with germline, which a read error may explain. The chain couples TRBV20-1 to TRBJ1-6, with 7 bases fitting TRBD1. This CDR3 has 17 residues. Germline V CDR1 and CDR2: DFQATT, SNEGSKA (reference sequence). This chain's CDR3 is CSASLRVNRDSDSPVHF. The CDR3 nucleotides read TGCAGTGCTAGTTTGAGGGTTAACCGGGACAGTGATTCACCCGTCCACTTT.

As concerns this clonotype: The germline gene is not matched at one end of the junction; a read error may be the cause. The V gene is TRBV20-1, the J gene TRBJ1-4; 8 nucleotides align to TRBD1. Germline V gene sequence: CDR1 DFQATT, CDR2 SNEGSKA (reference sequence). The CDR3 totals 14 residues. As DNA, the CDR3 is TGCAGTGCTCAGACGACAGGGGCACGGGAAAAATTGTTTTTT. This encodes CSAQTTGAREKLFF.

As regards this clonotype: The junction departs from the called germline gene at one end, perhaps through a read error. J is TRBJ1-2 and V is TRBV12-3 or TRBV12-4, with a possible D match to TRBD1 (5 bases). The CDR3 loop spans 11 amino acids. CDR3 nucleotides: TGTGCCAGCAGTAGGGAGACAGACAACATCTTC. This translates into CASSRETDNIF.

V is TRBV20-1 and J is TRBJ1-5; possible D gene TRBD1, 5 bases. The CDR3 is 14 residues long. CDR1 and CDR2 from the germline V gene are DFQATT and SNEGSKA (reference sequence). The V gene lost 2 bases and the J gene lost 6 bases, with 14 bases spanning the gap. CDR3 protein: CSARPVRAGQPQHF. The CDR3 bases are TGCAGTGCTAGACCGGTCAGGGCTGGTCAGCCCCAGCATTTT.

This clonotype was detected once. Being one base from a much bigger clone, this may be a read error. The V and J genes are TRBV12-3 or TRBV12-4 and TRBJ2-1; the match to TRBD2 covers 8 bases. This CDR3 region has 16 residues. The CDR3, as DNA: TGTGCCAGCTGTTTGCTAAGGGGCGGGAGGAGGGATGAGCAGTTCTTC. Its protein product is CASCLLRGGRRDEQFF.

A note on this clonotype: Given a much more abundant clone one base away, this may be a read error. This chain connects TRBV7-3 to TRBJ2-5; D may be TRBD2 (6 bases). This CDR3 has 15 residues. The germline V gene has CDR1 SGHTA and CDR2 FQGTGA. The CDR3 DNA reads TGTACCAGCAGTCAGGACCGCACCCGGGGGAGACCCCAGTACTTC. Its translation is CTSSQDRTRGRPQYF.

This clonotype showed up just a few times. The V and J genes are TRBV12-3 or TRBV12-4 and TRBJ1-2; D perhaps matches TRBD1 (5 bases). V lost 10 bases and J lost 10, with 16 bases in between. This CDR3 has 11 amino acids. For the CDR3, the DNA is TGTGCCAACAGCCAGGGAACTGACTACACCTTC. Encoded protein: CANSQGTDYTF.

On this clonotype: The CDR3 does not end in the conserved phenylalanine or tryptophan, so this is likely a read error. The DNA is left out, because the CDR3 cannot be placed on it with certainty; the CDR3 is given as TCRdb lists it. The chain carries TRBV11-3 and TRBJ1-1; the D call in the table, TRBD1, was not verified against the DNA. The germline V gene encodes CDR1 SGHNT and CDR2 YENEEA. A total of 15 residues make up the CDR3, ends included. CDR3 in amino acids: CASSTRDRSNAETFS.

This clonotype was seen a single time. Compared with germline, one end of the junction differs, possibly owing to a read error. The chain has TRBV4-1 and TRBJ1-2; tentatively, D is TRBD1 (5 bases). This CDR3 region has 21 residues. Germline CDR1 is MGHRA and CDR2 is YSYEKL. The DNA of the CDR3 is TGCGCCTGCAGCCGAAAGTGGGGACGGTACATGGGGCGCGGTATTAACTATGGCTACACCTTC. Its translation is CACSRKWGRYMGRGINYGYTF.

Points on this clonotype: Mismatch with germline at one junction end may stem from a read error. The rearrangement joins TRBV4-2 to TRBJ2-1, with TRBD1 matching 7 bases. CDR3 length: 16 residues. CDR1 and CDR2 from the germline V gene are LGHNA and YNFKEQ. CDR3 residues: CASSQMSGGAPNEQFF. The CDR3 bases are TGTGCTAGCAGCCAAATGTCAGGGGGTGCCCCCAATGAGCAGTTCTTC.

Regarding this clonotype: One junction end disagrees with the germline gene, perhaps due to a read error. The rearrangement uses TRBV20-1 and TRBJ1-4; D is undetermined. This CDR3 has 14 amino acids. The germline V gene has CDR1 DFQATT and CDR2 SNEGSKA (reference sequence). In DNA, the CDR3 is TGCAGAGCTAGCACCCCTCCCGCCAGTGAAAAACTGTTTTTT. Amino acids: CRASTPPASEKLFF.